This T cell receptor (beta chain) was sequenced in a study of response to subunit inactivated influenza vaccine. This clonotype was recorded a few times. V gave up 1 base and J gave up 4 bases, with 19 bases separating them. The length of the CDR3 is 17 residues. TCRdb analysed the RT-PCR reads with MiXCR anew, one entry per CDR3 protein. Of about 830,000 distinct CDR3 sequences in the sample, approximately 17% were seen once. J is TRBJ2-5 and V is TRBV12-3 or TRBV12-4; the D gene is possibly TRBD1 (5 bases). The material was PBMCs from blood, obtained 5 to 6 days after vaccination. This sequence originates from a man aged 45-60 years who received an inactivated influenza vaccine. This chain's CDR3 is CASSLGPSWGNGETQYF. DNA of the CDR3: TGTGCCAGCAGTTTAGGCCCGTCCTGGGGCAATGGAGAGACCCAGTACTTC.